This T cell receptor (beta chain) was captured by sequencing in a study of T cell changes during pregnancy in multiple sclerosis. Trimming stripped 7 bases from V and 0 bases from J, with 15 bases between. Per the germline V gene, CDR1 is SNHLY and CDR2 is FYNNEI. The CDR3 has 15 residues. Only in-frame clones appear in the TCRdb table, and some are missing; sequencing was by immunoSEQ multiplex PCR. The table lists 20,000 to 25,000 clones, around 88% of them singletons. The TCR originated in a female donor in good health, enrolled as a control in a pregnancy study. The sample here was CD4+ T cells from peripheral blood mononuclear cells, taken in the first trimester of pregnancy. The chain carries TRBV2 and TRBJ1-2, with D possibly being TRBD1 (5 bases). CDR3 in DNA: TGTGCCAGCAACATCGGGGGAAGAGCTAACTATGGCTACACCTTC. Protein: CASNIGGRANYGYTF. The entire variable domain, with the rest obtained from reference TRBV2 and TRBJ1-2, is as follows: EPEVTQTPSHQVTQMGQEVILRCVPISNHLYFYWYRQILGQKVEFLVSFYNNEISEKSEIFDDQFSVERPDGSNFTLKIRSTKLEDSAMYFCASNIGGRANYGYTFGSGTRLTVV.